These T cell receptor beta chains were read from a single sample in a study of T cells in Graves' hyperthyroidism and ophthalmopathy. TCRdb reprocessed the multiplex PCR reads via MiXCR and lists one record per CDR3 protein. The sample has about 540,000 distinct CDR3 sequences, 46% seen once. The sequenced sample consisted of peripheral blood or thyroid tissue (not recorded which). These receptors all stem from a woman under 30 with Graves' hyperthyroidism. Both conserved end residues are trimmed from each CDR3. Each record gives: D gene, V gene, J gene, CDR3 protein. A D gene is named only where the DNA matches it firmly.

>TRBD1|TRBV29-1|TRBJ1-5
SLGQGRNQPQH
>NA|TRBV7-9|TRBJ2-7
ASSLENDEQY
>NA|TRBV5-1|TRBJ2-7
ARSFGEQS
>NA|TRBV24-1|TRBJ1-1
ATRDSTRLNTEAF
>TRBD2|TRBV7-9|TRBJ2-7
ASSYAGEASGPEGYEQY
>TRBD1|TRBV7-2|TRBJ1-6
ASSVRTGYNSPLH
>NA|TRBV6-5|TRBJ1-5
ASRGSGDVQPQH
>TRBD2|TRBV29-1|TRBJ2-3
SAGTSGRDTQY
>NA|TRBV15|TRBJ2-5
ATSPLGEQETQY
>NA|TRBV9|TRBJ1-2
ASSEGPYGYT
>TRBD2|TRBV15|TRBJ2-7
ATSRDTSGRAYNEQY
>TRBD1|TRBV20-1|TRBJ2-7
SADRENSYEQY
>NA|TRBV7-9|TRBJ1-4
ASSQARRGPEKLF
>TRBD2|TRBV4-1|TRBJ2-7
ASSLQTSGSYEQY
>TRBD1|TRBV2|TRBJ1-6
ATRGTAYNSPLH
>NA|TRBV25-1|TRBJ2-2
ASSANRDTGELF